The subject of this entry is one T cell receptor beta chain. This record belongs to a study of blood T cell repertoires in COVID-19. As for the study in general: The United States, Italy and Spain supplied acute and convalescent COVID-19 samples. In each case, the material was cDNA or gDNA derived from T cells, B-cell-depleted T cells, or PBMCs.

Germline V gene sequence: CDR1 LNHDA, CDR2 SQIVND (reference sequence). The CDR3 runs to 17 residues. The V gene lost 7 bases and the J gene lost 0 bases, with 18 bases spanning the gap. Authors' data handling: Amplifying reference gene primers gave estimates of nucleated cell counts. Generated by immunoSEQ multiplex PCR, the TCRdb table keeps only in-frame clones and is missing some. V and J calls and clone size come straight from that table; D and trimming were deduced from the DNA. The table records about 39,000 clones, more than 75% of them present only once. The receptor comes from a man aged 50 or older with active or convalescent COVID-19. Sequencing was carried out using peripheral blood. V and J are TRBV19 and TRBJ1-4; perhaps TRBD1 as D (6 bases). The CDR3 loop is CASTPQPTGTTNEKLFF. Here the CDR3 DNA reads TGTGCCAGTACCCCGCAACCCACAGGGACAACTAATGAAAAACTGTTTTTT.